Listed here is a single TCR beta chain. Clones were read by immunoSEQ multiplex PCR, and TCRdb kept only the in-frame ones, dropping some. The sample includes roughly 80,000 clones, roughly 94% of them seen just once. This sample is drawn from a study of technical replicates of blood from a handful of donors. The CDR3 contains 15 residues. Germline V CDR1 and CDR2: SGDLS, YYNGEE. The trim removed 0 bases at V and 2 bases at J, leaving 4 bases unmatched. The specimen sequenced was T cells isolated from PBMCs. This TCR was sampled from a human donor in good health. The genes are TRBV9 and TRBJ2-5; 7 positions match TRBD2. CDR3 protein: CASSVGASGQETQYF. The CDR3 nucleotides read TGTGCCAGCAGCGTAGGGGCTAGCGGACAAGAGACCCAGTACTTC.